This paragraph covers one T cell receptor (beta chain) sequence. What it recognizes is unknown. The PCR made use of 60 Vbeta and 13 Jbeta primers. Generated by immunoSEQ multiplex PCR, the TCRdb table keeps only in-frame clones and is missing some. The sample yields fewer than 150,000 clones, approximately 79% seen once. This entry belongs to a study of cytomegalovirus exposure and HLA in healthy donors. Broader study findings: 150 to 200 TCR beta chains were listed as cytomegalovirus-associated.

The CDR3 has 12 amino acids. CDR1 is LGHNA and CDR2 is YNFKEQ in the germline V gene. The V end was cut by 0 bases, the J end by 7 bases, with 3 bases between. Those who donated were healthy bone marrow donors. There were likely unrecorded immune exposures, though donors were nominally healthy when sampled. The TCR was taken from a female donor in good health and CMV-seronegative. This chain joins TRBV4-2 and TRBJ1-4; D gene ambiguous. The sequenced sample was PBMCs. The DNA for the CDR3 is TGTGCCAGCAGCCAAGATCGTGAAAAACTGTTTTTT. Protein product: CASSQDREKLFF.